The entry below gives a single TCR beta chain sequence along with its context. What it recognizes is unknown. This sample is part of a study of cytomegalovirus exposure and HLA in healthy donors. Study information: Tens of millions of unique TCRs, all from HLA-typed donors, were included in an early release of the data. Of the donors genotyped, approximately 400 in all, about 76% fell in the Caucasian-associated ancestry cluster.

Primers for the PCR totalled 60 Vbeta and 13 Jbeta. Only in-frame clones appear in the TCRdb table, and some are missing; sequencing was by immunoSEQ multiplex PCR. This sample's clone table lists tens of thousands of clones. Per germline, CDR1 SGDLS and CDR2 YYNGEE. The CDR3 runs 14 residues. V dropped 0 bases and J dropped 8; count of bases not matched to a gene: 2. Findings and caveats of the study: TCR beta V- and J-gene trimming, according to a later analysis, was linked to a missense DCLRE1C variant.

V usage is TRBV9 and J usage is TRBJ2-4, with 10 positions matching TRBD1. The sequencing input was PBMCs. The sequence came from a girl under 18 in good health and CMV-seropositive. Written as DNA, the CDR3 is TGTGCCAGCAGCGTAGGGGGGACAGGGGACATTCAGTACTTC. Translated, it gives CASSVGGTGDIQYF.